This TCR beta chain is from a study of blood T cells in healthy people across ages. Overall study context: Template-switching capture recovered about one barcoded beta molecule per two T cells.

This CDR3 has 15 residues. CDR1 LNHNV and CDR2 YYDKDF come from the germline V gene (reference sequence). PCR was performed a second time for 7 to 11 cycles using a sample-barcoded 5' primer and a J-beta primer mix. TCRdb used MiXCR to reprocess the 5' RACE reads, holding one entry per CDR3 protein. The table lists 1.5 million or so distinct CDR3 sequences, 40% to 50% of them singletons, with 7.9% in the top ten. Concerning this clonotype itself: Its specificity is unknown. At one end the junction does not follow the germline gene, possibly because of a read error.

Study-wide findings and caveats: Both higher diversity and more naive CD4+ cells marked long-lived donors when set against aged donors.

The sequence derives from a woman aged 18-29 years in good health. V and J are TRBV15 and TRBJ1-2, with D tentatively TRBD1 (5 bases). The material sequenced was blood. The CDR3: CVTSRDYAGGGGYTF. CDR3 DNA sequence: TGTGTCACCAGCAGAGATTACGCGGGTGGGGGTGGCTACACCTTC. Full variable domain (outside the CDR3, taken from reference TRBV15 and TRBJ1-2): DAMVIQNPRYQVTQFGKPVTLSCSQTLNHNVMYWYQQKSSQAPKLLFHYYDKDFNNEADTPDNFQSRRPNTSFCFLDIRSPGLGDTAMYLCVTSRDYAGGGGYTFGSGTRLTVV.